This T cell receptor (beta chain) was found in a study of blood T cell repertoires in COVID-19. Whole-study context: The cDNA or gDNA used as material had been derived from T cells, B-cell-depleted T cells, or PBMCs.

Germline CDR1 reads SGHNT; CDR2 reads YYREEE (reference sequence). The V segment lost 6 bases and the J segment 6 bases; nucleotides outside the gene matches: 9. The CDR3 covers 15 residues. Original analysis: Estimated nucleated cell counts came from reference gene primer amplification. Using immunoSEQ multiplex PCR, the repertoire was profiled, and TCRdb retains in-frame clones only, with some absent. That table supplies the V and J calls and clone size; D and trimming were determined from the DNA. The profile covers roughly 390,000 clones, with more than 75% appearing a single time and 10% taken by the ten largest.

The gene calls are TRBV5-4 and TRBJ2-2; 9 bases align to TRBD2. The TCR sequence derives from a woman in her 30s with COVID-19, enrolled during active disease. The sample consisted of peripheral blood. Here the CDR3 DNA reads TGTGCCAGCACTACCAGCGGGAGGTTGGCCGGGGAGCTGTTTTTT. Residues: CASTTSGRLAGELFF. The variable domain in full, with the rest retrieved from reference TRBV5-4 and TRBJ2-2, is ETGVTQSPTHLIKTRGQQVTLRCSSQSGHNTVSWYQQALGQGPQFIFQYYREEENGRGNFPPRFSGLQFPNYSSELNVNALELDDSALYLCASTTSGRLAGELFFGEGSRLTVL.